What follows are 20 T cell receptor beta chains derived from one specimen sequenced in a study of cytomegalovirus exposure and HLA in healthy donors. PCR was performed using 60 Vbeta and 13 Jbeta primers. Clones were read by immunoSEQ multiplex PCR, and TCRdb kept only the in-frame ones, dropping some. The sample shows tens of thousands of clones, about 80% of them seen only once. Material: PBMCs. These receptor sequences come from a man between 18 and 29 years old in good health and CMV-seropositive.

The chain has TRBV2 and TRBJ2-5; 10 nucleotides line up with TRBD2. With 6 bases clipped from V and 2 bases from J, the junction kept 6 bases outside the gene matches. The germline V gene has CDR1 SNHLY and CDR2 FYNNEI. This CDR3 has 15 amino acids. The CDR3 protein is CASSAPAGGQETQYF. The CDR3, as DNA: TGTGCCAGCAGCGCCCCAGCGGGGGGGCAAGAGACCCAGTACTTC.

This rearrangement joins TRBV29-1 to TRBJ2-5, with D possibly TRBD1 on 6 matching bases. The CDR3 length is 12 residues. V dropped 4 bases and J dropped 12 bases, with 18 bases sitting between them. From germline, CDR1 is SQVTM and CDR2 ANQGSEA. The CDR3 spells CSVVYDRKIKYF. DNA for the CDR3: TGCAGCGTTGTTTACGACAGGAAGATTAAGTACTTC.

J is TRBJ2-5 and V is TRBV30, with 11 positions matching TRBD2. The J call may not be correct, given that the DNA end is closer to TRBJ2-7. Germline values: CDR1 GTSNPN, CDR2 SVGIG (reference sequence). The CDR3 loop spans 13 amino acids. CDR3 region: CAWGTSGTYEQYF. In DNA, the CDR3 is TGTGCCTGGGGGACTAGCGGAACCTACGAGCAGTACTTC.

The rearrangement links TRBV2 to TRBJ2-5; 9 bases agree with TRBD1. Germline V CDR1 and CDR2: SNHLY, FYNNEI. V lost 6 bases, J lost 5 bases, and 7 bases stayed unmatched. The CDR3 runs 14 residues. CDR3 in DNA: TGTGCCAGCAGCACTACAGGGGGCGGGGAGACCCAGTACTTC. This gives the protein CASSTTGGGETQYF.

This chain joins TRBV5-1 and TRBJ2-7; TRBD1 matches 7 bases. CDR3 length: 13 amino acids. Trimming cost V 6 bases and J 0 bases; bases outside gene matches: 3. Germline loops: CDR1 SGHRS, CDR2 YFSETQ. The CDR3 coding sequence is TGCGCCAGCAAGGGACAGAGCTCCTACGAGCAGTACTTC. Translated, it gives CASKGQSSYEQYF. Full variable domain (missing parts from reference TRBV5-1 and TRBJ2-7): KAGVTQTPRYLIKTRGQQVTLSCSPISGHRSVSWYQQTPGQGLQFLFEYFSETQRNKGNFPGRFSGRQFSNSRSEMNVSTLELGDSALYLCASKGQSSYEQYFGPGTRLTVT.

This chain links TRBV7-9 with TRBJ1-1, with D maybe TRBD1 (5 bases). The CDR3 has 14 residues. Germline CDR1 reads SEHNR; CDR2 reads FQNEAQ (reference sequence). Trimming pared 6 bases from V and 0 bases from J, leaving 11 bases between. The CDR3 DNA sequence: TGTGCCAGCAGGGGGGGACGGATGAACACTGAAGCTTTCTTT. Encoded protein: CASRGGRMNTEAFF. Supplemented by reference TRBV7-9 and TRBJ1-1, the full variable domain reads DTGVSQNPRHKITKRGQNVTFRCDPISEHNRLYWYRQTLGQGPEFLTYFQNEAQLEKSRLLSDRFSAERPKGSFSTLEIQRTEQGDSAMYLCASRGGRMNTEAFFGQGTRLTVV.

Concerning this clone: Distinct nucleotide sequences in the sample also encode this CDR3. The chain carries TRBV19 and TRBJ1-1; maybe TRBD1 (6 bases). Per germline, CDR1 LNHDA and CDR2 SQIVND (reference sequence). This CDR3 region has 13 residues. With 8 bases removed from V and 0 bases from J, the gap between germline ends came to 10 bases. The CDR3 here is CASSGTLNTEAFF. Written as DNA, the CDR3 is TGTGCCAGTTCCGGGACATTGAACACTGAAGCTTTCTTT. Complete variable domain (other parts from reference TRBV19 and TRBJ1-1): DGGITQSPKYLFRKEGQNVTLSCEQNLNHDAMYWYRQDPGQGLRLIYYSQIVNDFQKGDIAEGYSVSREKKESFPLTVTSAQKNPTAFYLCASSGTLNTEAFFGQGTRLTVV.

This chain uses TRBV15 with TRBJ1-4, with TRBD1 identical over 11 bases. The CDR3 runs to 15 residues. Per the germline V gene, CDR1 is LNHNV and CDR2 is YYDKDF (reference sequence). Trimming removed 3 bases from V and 4 bases from J; junction bases left unmatched: 1. The CDR3, as DNA: TGTGCCACCAGCAGGGGGACAGGGGGTAATGAAAAACTGTTTTTT. This codes for CATSRGTGGNEKLFF.

This chain links TRBV29-1 with TRBJ2-2, with 8 bases matching TRBD2. This CDR3 spans 15 amino acids. With V trimmed by 4 bases and J by 5 bases, 9 bases remained unmatched. The germline V gene has CDR1 SQVTM and CDR2 ANQGSEA. Here the CDR3 DNA reads TGCAGCGTTGCGGGAGGGGGACGCGATACCGGGGAGCTGTTTTTT. Its protein is CSVAGGGRDTGELFF.

The CDR3 coding sequence is TGTGCCAGCAGCTTACTCAATTCACCCCTCCACTTT. Translation: CASSLLNSPLHF. This sequence joins TRBV13 and TRBJ1-6; D is ambiguous. Trimming pared 2 bases from V and 7 bases from J, leaving 3 bases between. CDR1 and CDR2 from the germline V gene are PRHDT and FYEKMQ (reference sequence). The CDR3 covers 12 residues.

J is TRBJ1-4 and V is TRBV7-6, with TRBD1 matching 7 bases. With 2 bases clipped from V and 6 bases from J, the junction kept 3 bases outside the gene matches. This CDR3 is built from 14 residues. Germline assignment: CDR1 SGHVS and CDR2 FNYEAQ. The CDR3 loop is CASSLRTGDEKLFF. DNA of the CDR3: TGTGCCAGCAGCTTAAGAACAGGGGATGAAAAACTGTTTTTT. The whole variable domain, filled in from reference TRBV7-6 and TRBJ1-4, reads GAGVSQSPRYKVTKRGQDVALRCDPISGHVSLYWYRQALGQGPEFLTYFNYEAQQDKSGLPNDRFSAERPEGSISTLTIQRTEQRDSAMYRCASSLRTGDEKLFFGSGTQLSVL.

The DNA for the CDR3 is TGCGCCAGCAGCTTCCCCTACCGGGACAGGGGGAACACTGAAGCTTTCTTT. It is translated as CASSFPYRDRGNTEAFF. This chain connects TRBV5-1 to TRBJ1-1; 10 bases are shared with TRBD1. The V gene's germline CDR1 is SGHRS and CDR2 YFSETQ. This CDR3 comprises 17 residues. Trimming cost V 2 bases and J 1 base; bases outside gene matches: 8.

The chain couples TRBV29-1 to TRBJ2-1; 7 bases line up with TRBD2. There are 14 residues in the CDR3. The V gene end was trimmed by 7 bases and the J gene end by 6 bases; junction bases not matched to a gene: 12. The germline V gene encodes CDR1 SQVTM and CDR2 ANQGSEA. The CDR3 protein is CSAEPAGVGNEQFF. DNA of the CDR3: TGCAGCGCCGAGCCGGCGGGAGTAGGCAATGAGCAGTTCTTC.

This clone was counted between two and nine times. V and J are TRBV30 and TRBJ2-1, with 7 bases identical to TRBD1. The CDR3 has 13 residues. Germline V gives CDR1 GTSNPN, CDR2 SVGIG (reference sequence). The V segment lost 5 bases and the J segment 4 bases; nucleotides outside the gene matches: 5. CDR3 residues: CAWDRVLYNEQFF. The CDR3 DNA is TGTGCCTGGGACAGGGTATTATACAATGAGCAGTTCTTC.

The CDR3 spells CASSRGLLYEQYF. Here the CDR3 DNA reads TGTGCCAGCAGTCGCGGGTTACTCTACGAGCAGTACTTC. The rearrangement uses TRBV27 and TRBJ2-7; possibly TRBD2 for D (5 bases). The length of the CDR3 is 13 residues. CDR1 and CDR2 (germline): MNHEY, SMNVEV (reference sequence). Trimming pared 5 bases from V and 3 bases from J, leaving 11 bases between.

The chain links TRBV29-1 to TRBJ2-2, with D tentatively TRBD1 (5 bases). V was clipped by 6 bases and J by 8 bases, with 10 bases between them. Looked up from germline, CDR1 is SQVTM and CDR2 is ANQGSEA. This CDR3 has 11 residues. The CDR3: CSVKGSGELFF. The DNA for the CDR3 is TGCAGCGTAAAGGGGTCAGGGGAGCTGTTTTTT.

The gene calls are TRBV9 and TRBJ2-1; D is unclear. This CDR3 is built from 12 residues. V was pared by 0 bases and J by 8 bases, with 6 bases between. Germline-derived CDR1 and CDR2 are SGDLS and YYNGEE. Here the CDR3 DNA reads TGTGCCAGCAGCGTAGTCCCTCATGAGCAGTTCTTC. Encoded protein: CASSVVPHEQFF.

This chain uses TRBV29-1 with TRBJ2-1; 7 positions match TRBD2. After removal of 4 bases from V and 8 bases from J, the junction contained 8 bases not matched to a gene. The CDR3 extends over 13 amino acids. Germline CDR1 and CDR2: SQVTM and ANQGSEA. CDR3 sequence: CSVGGGLGHEQFF. In DNA, the CDR3 is TGCAGCGTTGGGGGAGGACTAGGGCATGAGCAGTTCTTC.

This clone was observed a handful of times. The rearrangement uses TRBV27 and TRBJ2-7, with 11 nucleotides matching TRBD2. Trimming removed 5 bases from V and 5 bases from J; junction bases left unmatched: 5. The CDR3 is 14 residues long. Germline values: CDR1 MNHEY, CDR2 SMNVEV (reference sequence). The CDR3 DNA follows: TGTGCCAGCAGTATTAGCGGGAGGGCCCACGAGCAGTACTTC. The encoded protein is CASSISGRAHEQYF.

This clone has a handful of counts. The chain combines TRBV7-8 with TRBJ2-7; the match to TRBD1 covers 10 bases. There are 16 residues in the CDR3. Trimming took 5 bases from V and 5 from J; bases not matched to a gene: 12. Germline V gene sequence: CDR1 SGHVS, CDR2 FQNEAQ. The CDR3: CASSLRYGTGDDEQYF. CDR3 nucleotide sequence: TGTGCCAGCAGCCTAAGGTACGGGACAGGGGACGACGAGCAGTACTTC.